There are many counts of the clone carrying this TCR beta chain. What it binds is unknown. Sequencing targeted expressed TCRB transcripts, as all isolated RNA had been reverse transcribed. Here immunoSEQ multiplex PCR was the method, and the copy in TCRdb shows in-frame clones only, minus some. The sample has 300,000 to 350,000 clones, 14% seen once. The data were obtained in a study of beta chain features in type 1 diabetes. Across the whole study: Examination spanned about 110 million sorted cells from all samples. The study's findings and limits: Sequencing from cDNA could over-represent high-TCR-expressing cells. VDJ junctions sequenced from type 1 diabetes patients showed fewer insertions and more deletions. A moderate, significant TCRB CDR3 shortening appeared in type 1 diabetes across four CD4+ subsets.

Germline V gives CDR1 MNHEY, CDR2 SVGAGI. The CDR3 extends over 14 amino acids. V was pared by 5 bases and J by 11 bases, with 18 bases between. V and J are TRBV6-5 and TRBJ1-4; TRBD1 is a possible D gene (5 bases). This sequence was found in a man aged 30 to 45 in good health. Sequencing was performed on central memory CD4+ T cells from blood. Here the CDR3 reads CASSEWPGNGKLFF. CDR3 bases: TGTGCCAGCAGTGAATGGCCAGGGAATGGGAAACTGTTTTTT.